The 9 T cell receptor beta chains given below trace back to one sample, sequenced in a study of blood T cell repertoires in COVID-19 (dated by TCRdb to 2020 to 2022). Preparation of the library involved the immunoSEQ multiplex PCR assay. TCRdb mirrors the immuneACCESS table, restricted to in-frame sequences. Some clones are absent from its copies; in checked studies, under half trace to an unresolved V gene, and the reason for the others is unknown. Present in this sample are about 240,000 clones, 87% of which were seen just once. More than 6% of the sample belongs to the ten largest clones. The sample comprised peripheral blood. Receptors originate from a man aged 55 to 70 who had recovered from COVID-19.

The chain recombines TRBV19 with TRBJ1-1; D is possibly TRBD1 (5 bases). The germline V gene has CDR1 LNHDA and CDR2 SQIVND (reference sequence). CDR3 length equals 15 residues. Trimming took off 0 bases at V and 11 bases at J, with 19 bases between the two ends. The CDR3 is CASSIDSQGHRRAFF. As DNA, the CDR3 is TGTGCCAGTAGTATAGATAGCCAGGGCCATCGCAGGGCTTTCTTT.

V is TRBV7-9 and J is TRBJ1-2, with D unresolved. The CDR3 is 14 residues long. Trimming cost V 5 bases and J 2 bases, with 12 bases left between them. The germline CDR1 and CDR2 sequences are SEHNR and FQNEAQ (reference sequence). CDR3 coding DNA: TGTGCCAGCAGCCCATATAGCACCAACTATGGCTACACCTTC. Its protein is CASSPYSTNYGYTF.

This chain links TRBV5-1 with TRBJ2-3; 7 bases map to TRBD1. Trimming cost V 4 bases and J 0 bases; bases outside gene matches: 8. The length of the CDR3 is 16 residues. Germline-derived CDR1 and CDR2 are SGHRS and YFSETQ. The CDR3 DNA is TGCGCCAGCAGCCCGAGGGGGACAGCTAGCACAGATACGCAGTATTTT. It specifies CASSPRGTASTDTQYF. Together with reference TRBV5-1 and TRBJ2-3, the CDR3 gives the full variable domain: KAGVTQTPRYLIKTRGQQVTLSCSPISGHRSVSWYQQTPGQGLQFLFEYFSETQRNKGNFPGRFSGRQFSNSRSEMNVSTLELGDSALYLCASSPRGTASTDTQYFGPGTRLTVL.

The gene calls are TRBV11-2 and TRBJ2-1, with D possibly TRBD1 on 5 matching bases. The CDR3 is made up of 16 amino acids. Germline lookup yields CDR1 SGHAT and CDR2 FQNNGV. V lost 5 bases and J 2 bases, leaving 16 bases between the germline ends. In nucleotides, the CDR3 is TGTGCCAGCAGCGCTCAGGGCTTGCAGGCCTACAATGAGCAGTTCTTC. Translating gives CASSAQGLQAYNEQFF.

This chain joins TRBV11-2 and TRBJ2-5; 7 bases fit TRBD1. The germline gives CDR1 SGHAT, CDR2 FQNNGV. This CDR3 is 15 amino acids long. V shed 5 bases and J 2 bases; nucleotides not matched to a gene: 8. The CDR3 region is CASSHGQGEQETQYF. The CDR3, as DNA: TGTGCCAGCAGCCACGGTCAGGGGGAGCAAGAGACCCAGTACTTC.

The V and J genes are TRBV24-1 and TRBJ2-1, with a weak D call TRBD2 (5 bases). V was trimmed by 1 base and J by 12 bases, leaving 9 bases between them. Germline values: CDR1 KGHDR, CDR2 SFDVKD. This CDR3 is built from 12 residues. The CDR3 here is CATSDLTGVQFF. In DNA form, the CDR3 reads TGTGCCACCAGTGATTTAACCGGGGTGCAGTTCTTC.

The chain links TRBV6-5 to TRBJ2-3; D ambiguous. The CDR3 contains 14 residues. CDR1 and CDR2 (germline): MNHEY, SVGAGI. The V gene lost 7 bases and the J gene lost 0 bases, with 11 bases spanning the gap. CDR3 loop: CASNPYSSTDTQYF. CDR3 DNA sequence: TGTGCCAGCAACCCGTACAGTAGCACAGATACGCAGTATTTT.

This rearrangement joins TRBV19 to TRBJ1-1; weak D call: TRBD1 (6 bases). This CDR3 has 14 residues. Germline loops: CDR1 LNHDA, CDR2 SQIVND (reference sequence). The V end was cut by 6 bases, the J end by 1 base, with 12 bases between. In DNA, the CDR3 is TGTGCCAGTAGCGACAGGCAAGGGAACACTGAAGCTTTCTTT. It encodes CASSDRQGNTEAFF. The full variable domain, with the rest looked up from reference TRBV19 and TRBJ1-1, is DGGITQSPKYLFRKEGQNVTLSCEQNLNHDAMYWYRQDPGQGLRLIYYSQIVNDFQKGDIAEGYSVSREKKESFPLTVTSAQKNPTAFYLCASSDRQGNTEAFFGQGTRLTVV.

The V and J genes are TRBV6-5 and TRBJ2-2, with a weak D call TRBD2 (5 bases). This CDR3 has 14 residues. CDR1 is MNHEY and CDR2 is SVGAGI in the germline V gene. V was shortened by 6 bases and J by 3 bases, with 11 bases between the two germline ends. CDR3 coding DNA: TGTGCCAGCAGCCCGGTGGGAGACACCGGGGAGCTGTTTTTT. Translation gives CASSPVGDTGELFF.